Listed below are T cell receptor beta chains from one sample, sequenced in a study of cytomegalovirus exposure and HLA in healthy donors. Some clones are missing from TCRdb's copy, which holds only in-frame ones; the method was immunoSEQ multiplex PCR. Altogether 70,000 to 95,000 clones are present, roughly 72% being singletons, with the ten largest covering under 7%. The sequencing input was PBMCs. The receptor set was obtained from a man aged 30-40 years in good health and CMV-seropositive. Both conserved end residues are part of each CDR3. The order of the fields is clone size, V gene, D gene, J gene, CDR3 protein, CDR3 DNA. A D gene is named only where the DNA matches it firmly. Rows may omit the clone size; those that give it use once, few, many or a size class.

NA	TRBV5-6	NA	TRBJ2-7	CASSFLGSNEQYF	TGTGCCAGCAGCTTCCTGGGGAGCAACGAGCAGTACTTC
NA	TRBV1	NA	TRBJ2-1	CTSSAHQGAPSGRAYNEQFF	TGCACCAGCAGCGCCCACCAGGGGGCGCCCAGCGGGAGGGCGTACAATGAGCAGTTCTTC
NA	TRBV5-1	NA	TRBJ2-1	CASSLIGDISYNEQFF	TGCGCCAGCAGCTTGATTGGAGATATCTCCTACAATGAGCAGTTCTTC
NA	TRBV5-1	NA	TRBJ2-7	CASSLATLLNYEQYF	TGCGCCAGCAGCTTGGCTACTCTATTGAACTACGAGCAGTACTTC
NA	TRBV7-8	NA	TRBJ1-1	CASSKDSNTEAFF	TGTGCCAGCAGCAAGGACAGCAACACTGAAGCTTTCTTT
once	TRBV30	NA	TRBJ1-1	CAFRRYEDTEAFF	TGTGCCTTCCGCCGGTATGAGGACACTGAAGCTTTCTTT
few	TRBV6-1	NA	TRBJ1-1	CASSSEVNTEAFF	TGTGCCAGCAGTTCCGAGGTAAACACTGAAGCTTTCTTT
NA	TRBV7-6	NA	TRBJ2-1	CASSLGGTYNEQFF	TGTGCCAGCAGCTTAGGGGGCACCTACAATGAGCAGTTCTTC
NA	TRBV6-1	NA	TRBJ1-2	CASSEAGEWGYTF	TGTGCCAGCAGTGAAGCGGGAGAGTGGGGCTACACCTTC
NA	TRBV19	NA	TRBJ1-1	CASSPGREVNTEAFF	TGTGCCAGTAGTCCAGGCAGGGAGGTGAACACTGAAGCTTTCTTT
NA	TRBV27	NA	TRBJ2-7	CASSLFGSSYEQYF	TGTGCCAGCAGTTTATTCGGTTCCTCCTACGAGCAGTACTTC
NA	TRBV27	TRBD1	TRBJ2-3	CASSPQGAGDTQYF	TGTGCCAGCAGTCCCCAGGGGGCCGGGGATACGCAGTATTTT
NA	TRBV29-1	TRBD1	TRBJ2-7	CSALRQGNSYEQYF	TGCAGCGCCCTGCGACAGGGGAACTCCTACGAGCAGTACTTC
NA	TRBV19	NA	TRBJ2-1	CASSMRGGGNNEQFF	TGTGCCAGTAGTATGCGGGGAGGAGGGAACAATGAGCAGTTCTTC
NA	TRBV6-5	TRBD2	TRBJ2-7	CASSQLAPSSYEQYF	TGTGCCAGCAGCCAACTAGCGCCTAGCTCCTACGAGCAGTACTTC
NA	TRBV10-3	NA	TRBJ1-1	CAISEPGEGNTEAFF	TGTGCCATCAGTGAGCCGGGGGAGGGAAACACTGAAGCTTTCTTT
NA	TRBV2	TRBD1	TRBJ1-3	CASSESQGTGNTIYF	TGTGCCAGCAGTGAATCACAGGGGACTGGAAACACCATATATTTT
NA	TRBV7-9	NA	TRBJ2-7	CASSGGGGTYEQYF	TGTGCCAGCAGCGGAGGGGGGGGGACCTACGAGCAGTACTTC
NA	TRBV19	TRBD1	TRBJ2-7	CASSDGTGDEQYF	TGTGCCAGTAGTGATGGGACAGGGGACGAGCAGTACTTC
NA	TRBV7-9	NA	TRBJ2-6	CASSPQGGTSGANVLTF	TGTGCCAGCAGCCCTCAGGGGGGTACCTCTGGGGCCAACGTCCTGACTTTC
NA	TRBV7-2	TRBD1	TRBJ2-6	CASSPKDRAISGANVLTF	TGTGCCAGCAGCCCAAAGGACAGGGCGATCTCTGGGGCCAACGTCCTGACTTTC
few	TRBV28	NA	TRBJ1-4	CASSLGREGLFF	TGTGCCAGCAGTTTAGGGAGGGAAGGACTGTTTTTT
NA	TRBV2	NA	TRBJ1-1	CASRLRQVITEAFF	TGTGCCAGCAGACTCAGACAGGTGATCACTGAAGCTTTCTTT
NA	TRBV7-9	TRBD1	TRBJ1-2	CASSLGQGVYGYTF	TGTGCCAGCAGCCTGGGACAGGGGGTTTATGGCTACACCTTC
NA	TRBV19	NA	TRBJ2-1	CASSTSLAGPYNEQFF	TGTGCCAGTAGTACCTCCCTGGCGGGGCCTTACAATGAGCAGTTCTTC